This record covers a single T cell receptor (beta chain). This clonotype was detected only a few times. This receptor's antigen is unknown. No base-level quality is on record; no much larger clone is a single base apart. This specimen comes from a study of T-cell reconstitution after alpha-beta-depleted transplantation in children listed by TCRdb under 2016. Turning to the overall study: Using TCR repertoire profiling, the study followed T-cell immune reconstitution in a quantitative way in children after TCRalphabeta/CD19-depleted allogeneic hematopoietic cell transplantation.

The CDR3 holds 14 amino acids from the cysteine to the phenylalanine. Just the 42-base CDR3 DNA is kept, in frame starting at base 1. Relative to germline, V is 3 bases shorter and J is 2 bases shorter, with 7 bases between their ends. CDR1 and CDR2 (KGHDR, SFDVKD) derive from the germline V gene. Library construction relied on PCR. The sequencing machine was an Illumina HiSeq 2500. Molecular barcoding was employed in the preparation of TCR libraries, with unique molecular identifiers being used to normalize TCRbeta repertoire quantification. The public reads were reanalyzed by TCRdb: fastp trimming at Q25, MiXCR alignment, in-frame beta chains only. Here each entry gathers all rows of one CDR3 protein and keeps the most common genes and DNA. Across this sample there are just over 350,000 distinct CDR3 sequences, with less than 15% seen only once. In total, the top ten clones hold around 4.1% of the sample.

The input for sequencing was PBMCs, taken from the stem cell graft. Rearrangement joined TRBV24-1 to TRBJ2-1, and the D gene may be TRBD1, 5 bases matching. The origin of this receptor is a human donor who donated a stem cell graft to a child with Fanconi anemia. The DNA is as follows: TGTGCCACCAGTGATGGGGCCACCTACAATGAGCAGTTCTTC. It translates to CATSDGATYNEQFF.